The TCR beta chain described here comes from a study of OX40 agonist ivuxolimab in advanced cancers. The germline gives CDR1 SNHLY, CDR2 FYNNEI. V shed 7 bases, J shed 3 bases, and the junction held 7 bases outside the gene matches. The CDR3 covers 15 residues. Data came from immunoSEQ multiplex PCR; TCRdb stores just in-frame clones and leaves some out. The repertoire holds tens of thousands of clones, with roughly nine tenths as singletons. This clone was counted once. The antigen is not known. Findings and caveats of the study: At 0.1 to 3.0 mg/kg and by week 6, clonal expansion occurred in CD4+ and CD8+ blood T cells. Expanded clones were, on average, more numerous among CD8+ T cells than CD4+.

This clonotype was sampled from an adult with an advanced solid tumor such as melanoma, head and neck, liver or kidney cancer. The sequencing here drew on CD4+ or CD8+ T cells sorted from blood, taken in a trial of the OX40 agonist ivuxolimab. The gene calls are TRBV2 and TRBJ2-2; 8 nucleotides align to TRBD2. CDR3 sequence: CASTSGGGHTGELFF. The CDR3 DNA sequence: TGTGCCAGCACGAGCGGGGGTGGGCACACCGGGGAGCTGTTTTTT.